The 23 T cell receptor beta chains in this list originate from one sample, sequenced in a study of cytomegalovirus exposure and HLA in healthy donors. Use of 60 Vbeta and 13 Jbeta primers characterized the PCR. Generated by immunoSEQ multiplex PCR, the TCRdb table keeps only in-frame clones and is missing some. Its table records 100,000 to 150,000 clones. The sequenced sample consisted of PBMCs. All receptors derive from a young man in good health and CMV-seronegative.

CDR3 loop: CASSQERPSGRAHEQYF. DNA of the CDR3: TGTGCCAGCAGCCAAGAGAGGCCTAGCGGGAGGGCCCACGAGCAGTACTTC. The chain uses TRBV4-2 and TRBJ2-7; TRBD2 aligns across 12 bases. Germline assignment: CDR1 LGHNA and CDR2 YNFKEQ. This CDR3 has 17 amino acids. The V gene end was trimmed by 0 bases and the J gene end by 5 bases; junction bases not matched to a gene: 8.

The rearrangement links TRBV2 to TRBJ1-3; D may be TRBD1 (5 bases). CDR3 length equals 14 residues. Germline V gene data show CDR1 as SNHLY and CDR2 as FYNNEI. V was pared by 2 bases and J by 2 bases, with 7 bases between. CDR3 region: CASSEPRAGNTIYF. The CDR3 nucleotides are TGTGCCAGCAGTGAACCCAGGGCTGGAAACACCATATATTTT.

The chain carries TRBV6-1 and TRBJ2-7; TRBD1 might be the D (7 bases). Trimming took 2 bases from V and 3 from J, leaving 17 bases between them. Germline V gives CDR1 MNHNS, CDR2 SASEGT. This CDR3 has 16 residues. The CDR3: CASSERGRGEGYEQYF. CDR3 coding DNA: TGTGCCAGCAGTGAACGTGGCAGGGGGGAAGGCTACGAGCAGTACTTC.

The chain employs TRBV7-9 and TRBJ2-7; D is possibly TRBD2 (5 bases). The V gene's germline CDR1 is SEHNR and CDR2 FQNEAQ (reference sequence). The CDR3 length is 15 residues. V was pared by 1 base and J by 0 bases, with 10 bases between. The CDR3 region is CASSLGTFRSYEQYF. CDR3 DNA: TGTGCCAGCAGCTTAGGGACTTTCCGCTCCTACGAGCAGTACTTC.

V and J are TRBV11-3 and TRBJ2-7; TRBD1 matches at 7 bases. V lost 0 bases to trimming and J lost 6 bases; unmatched junction nucleotides: 2. Germline CDR1 is SGHNT and CDR2 is YENEEA. The CDR3 loop spans 13 amino acids. The CDR3 DNA reads as TGTGCCAGCAGCTTAGATTACAGGGGCGAGCAGTACTTC. It codes for CASSLDYRGEQYF.

This sequence joins TRBV5-1 and TRBJ1-6; 7 bases are shared with TRBD1. V gave up 3 bases and J gave up 7 bases; unmatched junction bases: 4. CDR1 is SGHRS and CDR2 is YFSETQ in the germline V gene. This CDR3 region has 14 residues. The CDR3 sequence is CASSYGTVNSPLHF. The CDR3 region has the DNA TGCGCCAGCAGCTACGGGACAGTCAATTCACCCCTCCACTTT. Full variable domain (remainder filled in from reference TRBV5-1 and TRBJ1-6): KAGVTQTPRYLIKTRGQQVTLSCSPISGHRSVSWYQQTPGQGLQFLFEYFSETQRNKGNFPGRFSGRQFSNSRSEMNVSTLELGDSALYLCASSYGTVNSPLHFGNGTRLTVT.

V gene TRBV7-7 combines with J gene TRBJ2-5; D is undetermined. The CDR3 extends over 15 amino acids. Trimming removed 1 base at V and 4 bases at J, with 13 bases between. Germline V gives CDR1 SSHAT, CDR2 FNYEAQ (reference sequence). The CDR3 sequence is CASSLGRGAAETQYF. CDR3 DNA: TGTGCCAGCAGCTTAGGACGTGGCGCGGCAGAGACCCAGTACTTC.

V gene TRBV2 combines with J gene TRBJ2-5, with D possibly being TRBD2 (7 bases). CDR1 and CDR2 (germline): SNHLY, FYNNEI. V dropped 3 bases and J dropped 4 bases, with 18 bases sitting between them. This CDR3 spans 16 amino acids. CDR3 region: CASSEGGGALGETQYF. CDR3 in DNA: TGTGCCAGCAGTGAGGGTGGGGGGGCTCTGGGAGAGACCCAGTACTTC.

This chain links TRBV27 with TRBJ1-5; D not certain. The CDR3 extends over 12 amino acids. Per germline, CDR1 MNHEY and CDR2 SMNVEV (reference sequence). With 8 bases removed from V and 0 bases from J, the gap between germline ends came to 5 bases. CDR3 DNA: TGTGCCAGCGGGCTTAGCAATCAGCCCCAGCATTTT. It specifies CASGLSNQPQHF.

V usage is TRBV19 and J usage is TRBJ1-1, with a tentative D call TRBD1 (6 bases). The germline V gene has CDR1 LNHDA and CDR2 SQIVND (reference sequence). Trimming removed 0 bases at V and 3 bases at J, with 23 bases between. The CDR3 has 19 residues. The CDR3 region has the DNA TGTGCCAGTAGTATAGATCCAAGGTGGCAGGGGACTAAGGACACTGAAGCTTTCTTT. This translates into CASSIDPRWQGTKDTEAFF.

The gene calls are TRBV27 and TRBJ2-7; 9 nucleotides agree with TRBD2. The CDR3 totals 15 residues. From germline, CDR1 is MNHEY and CDR2 SMNVEV (reference sequence). Germline trimming cut 5 bases from V and 4 bases from J; bases unmatched to any gene: 9. The CDR3 reads CASSRAGREGYEQYF. In DNA, the CDR3 is TGTGCCAGCAGTCGGGCAGGGCGGGAGGGGTACGAGCAGTACTTC.

The chain couples TRBV28 to TRBJ1-5, with 7 bases fitting TRBD1. Germline V gene lookup returns CDR1 MDHEN and CDR2 SYDVKM. CDR3 length equals 18 residues. After removal of 9 bases from V and 1 base from J, the junction contained 18 bases not matched to a gene. The CDR3, as DNA: TGTGCCAGTACTAGGGGACAGCGGTGGGGAAGGAGCAATCAGCCCCAGCATTTT. Translated: CASTRGQRWGRSNQPQHF. The variable domain in full, completed from reference TRBV28 and TRBJ1-5, reads DVKVTQSSRYLVKRTGEKVFLECVQDMDHENMFWYRQDPGLGLRLIYFSYDVKMKEKGDIPEGYSVSREKKERFSLILESASTNQTSMYLCASTRGQRWGRSNQPQHFGDGTRLSIL.

The chain links TRBV5-1 to TRBJ2-3; 8 nucleotides align to TRBD1. This CDR3 is 15 amino acids long. Trimming took 3 bases from V and 4 from J; bases not matched to a gene: 7. CDR1 is SGHRS and CDR2 is YFSETQ in the germline V gene. The CDR3, as DNA: TGCGCCAGCAGCTCGAGACAGGGGATGCCAGATACGCAGTATTTT. This translates into CASSSRQGMPDTQYF.

V gene TRBV7-2 combines with J gene TRBJ2-3; D is unclear. V was cut by 3 bases and J by 4 bases, with 2 bases left in between. Germline V gene lookup returns CDR1 SGHTA and CDR2 FQGNSA. This CDR3 region has 11 residues. CDR3 sequence: CASSFADTQYF. In DNA, the CDR3 is TGTGCCAGCAGCTTCGCAGATACGCAGTATTTT.

The rearrangement links TRBV7-3 to TRBJ1-1; 7 bases are a match to TRBD1. Trimming cost V 5 bases and J 6 bases; bases outside gene matches: 9. Germline-derived CDR1 and CDR2 are SGHTA and FQGTGA. This CDR3 spans 14 amino acids. This chain's CDR3 is CASSTTGLGAEAFF. The DNA of the CDR3 is TGTGCCAGCAGCACGACAGGGTTAGGTGCTGAAGCTTTCTTT.

The chain uses TRBV4-1 and TRBJ2-4; 10 bases match TRBD2. CDR3 size: 17 residues. Germline V lookup: CDR1 MGHRA, CDR2 YSYEKL. J gave up 1 base and V 4 bases, and 7 bases lay outside the gene matches. The CDR3 nucleotides are TGCGCCAGCAGCCGTCTAGCGGGAGATTTGGCCAAAAACATTCAGTACTTC. This translates into CASSRLAGDLAKNIQYF.

V usage is TRBV27 and J usage is TRBJ1-2; no reliable D call. This CDR3 has 14 amino acids. Germline V gene data show CDR1 as MNHEY and CDR2 as SMNVEV (reference sequence). V lost 5 bases, J lost 8 bases, and 18 bases lay in between. CDR3 nucleotide sequence: TGTGCCAGCAGTCCCCACGAACTTAAGTTGGGCTACACCTTC. Translation: CASSPHELKLGYTF.

The chain recombines TRBV28 with TRBJ2-1, with 9 bases aligning to TRBD2. Germline CDR1 and CDR2: MDHEN and SYDVKM. V lost 5 bases, J lost 6 bases, and 8 bases stayed unmatched. This CDR3 is 15 amino acids long. The CDR3 DNA reads TGTGCCAGCAGTCCCCCAGGCGGGAGGGCCAATGAGCAGTTCTTC. It yields the protein CASSPPGGRANEQFF.

The chain couples TRBV20-1 to TRBJ1-1, with D uncertain. In germline, CDR1 is DFQATT, CDR2 SNEGSKA (reference sequence). This CDR3 spans 11 amino acids. Trimming left V 3 bases short and J 1 base short, with 3 bases between. CDR3 sequence reads: CSARRNTEAFF. In DNA form, the CDR3 reads TGCAGTGCTAGGAGGAACACTGAAGCTTTCTTT.

V gene TRBV7-2 combines with J gene TRBJ1-2, with a possible D match to TRBD1 (6 bases). The V end was cut by 4 bases, the J end by 7 bases, with 19 bases between. In germline, CDR1 is SGHTA, CDR2 FQGNSA. The CDR3 consists of 15 residues. The CDR3 sequence: CASSSTVTGGVGYTF. DNA for the CDR3: TGTGCCAGCAGCTCCACAGTGACTGGGGGCGTTGGCTACACCTTC.

The chain couples TRBV23-1 to TRBJ2-2; D is perhaps TRBD1 (6 bases). TRBV23-1 carries the ORF label, with uncertain function. This CDR3 contains 15 residues. V lost 2 bases to trimming and J lost 4 bases, with 11 bases between them. The CDR3 loop is CASSQRGFLTGELFF. CDR3 nucleotides: TGCGCCAGCAGTCAAAGGGGGTTCCTCACCGGGGAGCTGTTTTTT.

The CDR3, as DNA: TGTGCCAGCAGTAGTAACTCCCAGGGGGTTGGAGAAAAACTGTTTTTT. Its translation is CASSSNSQGVGEKLFF. The V call is TRBV28, the J call TRBJ1-4; 7 bases fit TRBD1. With V trimmed by 5 bases and J by 8 bases, 14 bases remained unmatched. This CDR3 contains 16 residues. CDR1 MDHEN and CDR2 SYDVKM come from the germline V gene.

This clone is medium-sized (0.01 to 0.1%) by frequency. The same CDR3 also results from other DNA sequences found in this sample. J is TRBJ1-1 and V is TRBV6-5; possibly TRBD1 for D (5 bases). Germline lookup yields CDR1 MNHEY and CDR2 SVGAGI. The V end was cut by 2 bases, the J end by 5 bases, with 9 bases between. This CDR3 is 13 amino acids long. This CDR3 reads CASSYGGRTEAFF. The CDR3 DNA is TGTGCCAGCAGTTACGGGGGGAGGACTGAAGCTTTCTTT.